What follows are 30 T cell receptor beta chains derived from one specimen sequenced in a study of shared clonotypes between healthy human individuals. Naive CD8 cells comprised CD45RO-negative, CCR7-positively selected cells, excluding terminally differentiated effector memory CD45RA+ cells. TCRdb's copy holds only in-frame clones and misses some; the assay was immunoSEQ multiplex PCR. The sample lists more than 2 million clones, just under 95% occurring once. Sequenced input: naive CD8+ T cells from PBMCs. The receptors were gathered from a man between 18 and 29 years old in good health. Some clones in this sample may be carry-over from other donors' samples.

The chain carries TRBV10-2 and TRBJ2-1, with D possibly matching TRBD2 (6 bases). V lost 2 bases to trimming and J lost 5 bases, with 13 bases between them. The CDR3 is 15 residues long. The germline V gene encodes CDR1 WSHSY and CDR2 SAAADI. The CDR3 loop reads CASSERRAGHNEQFF. CDR3 nucleotides: TGCGCCAGCAGTGAGAGGCGAGCGGGCCACAATGAGCAGTTCTTC.

This chain links TRBV11-2 with TRBJ2-1; D might be TRBD2 (6 bases). The V gene's germline CDR1 is SGHAT and CDR2 FQNNGV. Trimming left V 0 bases short and J 9 bases short, with 21 bases between. The CDR3 length is 17 residues. The CDR3 region has the DNA TGTGCCAGCAGCTTAGATAGGGTACAGGTGGGAGGCGTTGAGCAGTTCTTC. Translation gives CASSLDRVQVGGVEQFF. The variable domain in full, completed from reference TRBV11-2 and TRBJ2-1, reads EAGVAQSPRYKIIEKRQSVAFWCNPISGHATLYWYQQILGQGPKLLIQFQNNGVVDDSQLPKDRFSAERLKGVDSTLKIQPAKLEDSAVYLCASSLDRVQVGGVEQFFGPGTRLTVL.

The chain employs TRBV19 and TRBJ1-2; TRBD1 might be the D (6 bases). CDR1 LNHDA and CDR2 SQIVND come from the germline V gene (reference sequence). CDR3 size: 15 residues. V lost 5 bases, J lost 4 bases, and 17 bases lay in between. The CDR3 region is CASSPRQVTFYGYTF. The CDR3 DNA reads TGTGCCAGTAGTCCCCGACAGGTTACTTTCTATGGCTACACCTTC.

With regard to this clone: The junction does not match germline at one end; this may be a read error. This chain connects TRBV7-2 to TRBJ2-3; 11 bases map to TRBD2. Germline values: CDR1 SGHTA, CDR2 FQGNSA. This CDR3 is 15 amino acids long. The CDR3 region has the DNA TGTGCCAGCTCAAAAACTAGCGGGAGCAGAGATACGCAGTATTTT. Translating it yields CASSKTSGSRDTQYF.

The rearrangement links TRBV13 to TRBJ1-5, with a weak D call TRBD1 (5 bases). The CDR3 loop spans 15 amino acids. V lost 0 bases to trimming and J lost 5 bases, with 11 bases between them. Germline lookup yields CDR1 PRHDT and CDR2 FYEKMQ (reference sequence). Here the CDR3 reads CASSLGAGYHQPQHF. In nucleotides, the CDR3 is TGTGCCAGCAGCTTAGGTGCAGGGTACCATCAGCCCCAGCATTTT.

The chain uses TRBV29-1 and TRBJ2-1, with TRBD2 matching 7 bases. This CDR3 has 16 residues. Germline values: CDR1 SQVTM, CDR2 ANQGSEA. V was pared by 3 bases and J by 2 bases, with 10 bases of the junction left unmatched. In nucleotides, the CDR3 is TGCAGCGTTGACCCCCGCACTAGCGAGACCTACAATGAGCAGTTCTTC. Protein product: CSVDPRTSETYNEQFF.

J is TRBJ2-3 and V is TRBV29-1; D remains unclear. Per the germline V gene, CDR1 is SQVTM and CDR2 is ANQGSEA. The CDR3 runs to 12 residues. The V gene lost 2 bases and the J gene lost 7 bases, with 10 bases spanning the gap. CDR3 in DNA: TGCAGCGTTGAATTGCAGGCCAATACGCAGTATTTT. This translates into CSVELQANTQYF.

The chain's CDR3 is CASSEASGRAAEQFF. The CDR3 nucleotides read TGTGCCAGCAGCGAGGCTAGCGGGAGAGCAGCAGAGCAGTTCTTC. V and J are TRBV9 and TRBJ2-1; TRBD2 agrees at 10 bases. CDR1 and CDR2 from the germline V gene are SGDLS and YYNGEE. Trimming cost V 3 bases and J 10 bases; bases outside gene matches: 10. The CDR3 totals 15 residues.

This clone was found once. The chain has TRBV4-1 and TRBJ1-4, with a possible D match to TRBD1 (5 bases). This CDR3 spans 18 amino acids. Germline V gene lookup returns CDR1 MGHRA and CDR2 YSYEKL. V dropped 0 bases and J dropped 6 bases, with 20 bases sitting between them. CDR3 sequence reads: CASSQEGTANPPYEKLFF. CDR3 DNA sequence: TGCGCCAGCAGCCAAGAAGGGACGGCCAATCCCCCGTATGAAAAACTGTTTTTT.

The rearrangement links TRBV6-5 to TRBJ2-1; D perhaps matches TRBD2 (5 bases). This CDR3 contains 14 residues. Trimming took 6 bases from V and 8 from J, leaving 17 bases between them. The germline V gene encodes CDR1 MNHEY and CDR2 SVGAGI. The CDR3: CASRTTNFMDEQFF. The CDR3 DNA reads TGTGCCAGCAGGACGACTAATTTTATGGATGAGCAGTTCTTC.

The J gene is TRBJ2-2, the V gene TRBV28, with 8 bases lining up with TRBD1. The CDR3 covers 16 residues. Germline-derived CDR1 and CDR2 are MDHEN and SYDVKM. V gave up 10 bases and J gave up 1 base; unmatched junction bases: 11. The CDR3 sequence is CATTTRTGWNTGELFF. CDR3 in DNA: TGTGCCACCACCACTCGGACAGGGTGGAACACCGGGGAGCTGTTTTTT.

This clone was detected once. The gene calls are TRBV29-1 and TRBJ2-1; 9 bases match TRBD1. J was trimmed by 3 bases and V by 6 bases; bases with no gene match: 3. From germline, CDR1 is SQVTM and CDR2 ANQGSEA. There are 13 residues in the CDR3. The CDR3 DNA is TGCAGCGTGGACAGGGGCCTCTACAATGAGCAGTTCTTC. Its translation: CSVDRGLYNEQFF.

This sequence joins TRBV4-1 and TRBJ2-6; no reliable D call. V lost 1 base and J 3 bases, leaving 19 bases between the germline ends. CDR1 MGHRA and CDR2 YSYEKL come from the germline V gene. The CDR3 is 19 residues long. The CDR3 nucleotides are TGCGCCAGCAGCCAAGTTAGTCAGATACTCCAGAGTGGGGCCAACGTCCTGACTTTC. Translating it yields CASSQVSQILQSGANVLTF.

The CDR3 bases are TGTGCCAGCAGCAAACGACTAGCGGGAGTAGATGAGCAGTTCTTC. Its translation is CASSKRLAGVDEQFF. This sequence joins TRBV9 and TRBJ2-1, with TRBD2 matching over 12 bases. J was trimmed by 8 bases and V by 4 bases; bases with no gene match: 7. Germline assignment: CDR1 SGDLS and CDR2 YYNGEE. The CDR3 loop spans 15 amino acids.

The chain employs TRBV6-5 and TRBJ2-1; possibly TRBD2 for D (6 bases). Germline values: CDR1 MNHEY, CDR2 SVGAGI. This CDR3 has 14 residues. The V end was cut by 7 bases, the J end by 5 bases, with 15 bases between. CDR3 DNA: TGTGCCAGCAACACCCCCGGGGAGGACAATGAGCAGTTCTTC. It encodes CASNTPGEDNEQFF.

The chain recombines TRBV19 with TRBJ2-6; perhaps TRBD2 as D (5 bases). The CDR3 has 16 amino acids. V lost 7 bases and J 1 base, leaving 14 bases between the germline ends. Germline-derived CDR1 and CDR2 are LNHDA and SQIVND (reference sequence). CDR3 sequence (DNA): TGTGCCAGTATCTCCCCCGGACTGTCTGGGGCCAACGTCCTGACTTTC. Its translation: CASISPGLSGANVLTF.

The CDR3 here is CASSPSGLAGGPRWSGQYF. The CDR3 DNA is TGTGCCAGCAGCCCTTCGGGACTAGCGGGAGGCCCCCGGTGGAGTGGGCAGTATTTT. The J gene is TRBJ2-3, the V gene TRBV9, with TRBD2 identical over 15 bases. V trimming: 4 bases; J trimming: 11 bases; junction bases outside the gene matches: 20. The CDR3 loop spans 19 amino acids. Germline values: CDR1 SGDLS, CDR2 YYNGEE.

This clone occurred once. The CDR3 sequence is CSVVDPSEQYF. The CDR3 DNA is TGCAGCGTTGTAGACCCTTCCGAGCAGTACTTC. The chain has TRBV29-1 and TRBJ2-5; no firm D call. The assigned J gene may be wrong: the sequence end matches TRBJ2-7 better. The CDR3 runs 11 residues. From germline, CDR1 is SQVTM and CDR2 ANQGSEA.

The chain is built from TRBV10-2 and TRBJ2-7; D uncertain. V lost 1 base to trimming and J lost 4 bases, with 11 bases between them. Germline V gene lookup returns CDR1 WSHSY and CDR2 SAAADI. This CDR3 is built from 14 residues. DNA for the CDR3: TGCGCCAGCAGTGAGTACGGCATTCTATACGAGCAGTACTTC. Protein product: CASSEYGILYEQYF.

In its sample, this clone was seen a few times. The same CDR3 arises from other DNA sequences in this sample as well. The V call is TRBV27, the J call TRBJ1-1, with TRBD1 as a possible D gene (5 bases). CDR3 length: 14 amino acids. The ends were cut back, 3 bases at V and 0 bases at J, with 8 bases in the middle. From germline, CDR1 is MNHEY and CDR2 SMNVEV (reference sequence). The CDR3 region has the DNA TGTGCCAGCAGTTTGAGGGGATTGAACACTGAAGCTTTCTTT. Its translation: CASSLRGLNTEAFF.

The rearrangement links TRBV6-1 to TRBJ2-7, with 8 bases lining up with TRBD2. Germline V gene data show CDR1 as MNHNS and CDR2 as SASEGT. V gave up 8 bases and J gave up 4 bases; unmatched junction bases: 13. The CDR3 loop spans 15 amino acids. Here the CDR3 DNA reads TGTGCCAGCGATCTAACTAGCGGAGGGAGTTACGAGCAGTACTTC. Translated, it gives CASDLTSGGSYEQYF.

This clone was seen more than once but under ten times. The chain employs TRBV28 and TRBJ1-1; D remains unclear. CDR1 is MDHEN, CDR2 SYDVKM, per germline. There are 12 residues in the CDR3. The V end was cut by 9 bases, the J end by 0 bases, with 8 bases between. The CDR3 is CASRSMNTEAFF. The CDR3 DNA sequence: TGTGCCAGTCGAAGTATGAACACTGAAGCTTTCTTT.

This sequence joins TRBV30 and TRBJ1-4; D is uncertain. This CDR3 spans 16 amino acids. Germline V lookup: CDR1 GTSNPN, CDR2 SVGIG (reference sequence). V was cut by 0 bases and J by 6 bases, with 17 bases left in between. The CDR3: CAWSVPFSRAYEKLFF. The CDR3 DNA sequence: TGTGCCTGGAGTGTACCTTTTTCGAGGGCATATGAAAAACTGTTTTTT.

The J gene is TRBJ2-7, the V gene TRBV2; 11 bases are a match to TRBD1. This CDR3 comprises 15 residues. Germline lookup yields CDR1 SNHLY and CDR2 FYNNEI. Trimming at V came to 4 bases and at J to 3 bases, leaving 5 bases not matched to a gene. The CDR3 reads CASSGLGTGGYEQYF. CDR3 DNA sequence: TGTGCCAGCAGTGGACTAGGGACAGGGGGCTACGAGCAGTACTTC.

This chain joins TRBV4-1 and TRBJ2-1; D is uncertain. V shed 1 base and J shed 7 bases, with 14 bases lying between them. CDR1 and CDR2 from the germline V gene are MGHRA and YSYEKL. The CDR3 has 15 amino acids. The CDR3 sequence: CASSQGHRAGNEQFF. As DNA, the CDR3 is TGCGCCAGCAGCCAAGGACACCGGGCCGGAAATGAGCAGTTCTTC.

Turning to this clone: The sample holds other DNA sequences that translate to the same CDR3. The chain employs TRBV7-9 and TRBJ2-3; D unresolved. This CDR3 has 10 residues. V was cut by 8 bases and J by 6 bases, with 6 bases left in between. Germline V lookup: CDR1 SEHNR, CDR2 FQNEAQ (reference sequence). The CDR3 sequence: CASSRDTQYF. The DNA for the CDR3 is TGTGCCAGCTCTAGGGATACGCAGTATTTT.

In its sample, this clone was seen once. CDR3 protein: CASSRASRDQPQHF. The CDR3 region has the DNA TGTGCCAGCAGTCGGGCCAGCAGGGACCAGCCCCAGCATTTT. This sequence joins TRBV6-5 and TRBJ1-5; weak D call: TRBD1 (5 bases). The ends were cut back, 5 bases at V and 7 bases at J, with 15 bases in the middle. This CDR3 is built from 14 residues. From germline, CDR1 is MNHEY and CDR2 SVGAGI.

The chain uses TRBV9 and TRBJ2-1, with 9 positions matching TRBD2. J lost 8 bases, V lost 2 bases, and 8 bases had no gene match. The CDR3 contains 15 residues. The germline V gene has CDR1 SGDLS and CDR2 YYNGEE. As DNA, the CDR3 is TGTGCCAGCAGCGTTCCTAGCGGGAACGCCGATGAGCAGTTCTTC. This translates into CASSVPSGNADEQFF.

This rearrangement joins TRBV18 to TRBJ2-1; TRBD1 agrees at 7 bases. After removal of 4 bases from V and 4 bases from J, the junction contained 7 bases not matched to a gene. Germline values: CDR1 KGHSH, CDR2 LQKENI. CDR3 length equals 15 residues. CDR3 loop: CASSQERGQYNEQFF. The CDR3 nucleotides read TGTGCCAGCTCACAGGAGAGGGGGCAGTACAATGAGCAGTTCTTC.

This chain joins TRBV13 and TRBJ2-1, with 7 bases that match TRBD1. This CDR3 spans 15 amino acids. V shed 5 bases and J 2 bases; nucleotides not matched to a gene: 6. CDR1 and CDR2 (germline): PRHDT, FYEKMQ (reference sequence). The CDR3 region is CASSRRDSPYNEQFF. CDR3 DNA: TGTGCCAGCAGCCGCAGGGACAGTCCCTACAATGAGCAGTTCTTC.